What follows is one T cell receptor (beta chain) and its context. Its antigen is unknown. Being one base from a much bigger clone, this may be a read error. This entry is derived from a study of T cells in Graves' hyperthyroidism and ophthalmopathy (dated by TCRdb to about 2019). At the level of the whole study: Peripheral blood samples were taken at the time of initial diagnosis, prior to any treatment. To identify TCR V-J signatures that set the groups apart, the researchers used a discovery cohort of about a hundred patients, made up of roughly 40 with Graves' ophthalmopathy and about 60 with stable Graves' hyperthyroidism. Prospective prediction of ophthalmopathy was tested in an independent validation cohort consisting of about 19 hyperthyroidism patients and around 16 patients who later progressed to ophthalmopathy. The roughly 90 discovery patients were divided at random into training and test sets in a 7:3 ratio. The study also compared thyroid tissue and blood T-cell repertoires from five or six Graves' hyperthyroidism patients. Following sampling, methimazole starting at 30 mg daily was given to hyperthyroidism patients, and high-dose intravenous methylprednisolone was given to ophthalmopathy patients. According to the paper, TCR Vbeta CDR3 sequencing was carried out on more than 120 peripheral blood samples, which came from 40 to 45 ophthalmopathy, roughly 75 hyperthyroidism and about 17 progressor patients. Study-level results and caveats: Sample size was not statistically predetermined, and investigators were not blinded to group allocation. A 13 V-J signature model separated ophthalmopathy from stable hyperthyroidism, with over 85% sensitivity and 81.08% specificity in cross-validation and 80%/75% in testing. In validation, the model predicted progression to ophthalmopathy with around 71% sensitivity and 72% to 75% specificity, a median of 6.5 months before onset. Most expanded thyroid clonotypes (frequency above 0.001) were also detected in blood, a finding suggesting that blood repertoires may reflect thyroid immune responses.

TCR beta CDR3 regions were amplified from RNA transcripts. A first-round RT-PCR of the TCR CDR3 used the HTBI primer set with the Qiagen OneStep RT-PCR kit. A second multiplex PCR round built the libraries, followed by size selection and purification. The libraries were sequenced on an Illumina HiSeq2000 using paired-end 100 bp reads. As for the authors' bioinformatics: Raw data were processed with SOAPnuke, discarding reads with adapters, uncalled bases, mean Phred below 15, or no exact constant-primer or identifier match. COPE v1.2.5 was used to merge the high-quality paired reads, and each unique nucleotide sequence was defined as a clonotype. MiTCR v1.1 was used to align the clonotypes against IMGT TRBV, TRBD and TRBJ reference segments. Only V-J combinations with frequency above 0.0001, covering about 99% of repertoires, were analysed. The TCS score was defined as the ratio of F50 (clonal expansion) to E x V (chaos), calculated using BLOSUM62-based TCRdist between CDR3 peptides within each V-J. Welch's t-statistics and random forest reduced around 510 V-J features to about 13, which were used in a naive Bayes classifier (R e1071). TCRdb cleaned the public reads at Q25 with fastp, built clones with MiXCR and kept in-frame beta chains. Each entry merges the rows of one CDR3 protein and shows their most common DNA and genes. The V and J calls and clone size come from TCRdb's table, not from the authors' own analysis. For this sample there are around 380,000 distinct CDR3 sequences; 13% appear just once. The ten largest clonotypes hold about a fifth of the sample.

The CDR3 covers 16 residues, taking in both the cysteine and the phenylalanine. This entry keeps only the CDR3 DNA: 48 bases, framed from base 1. CDR1 MNHEY and CDR2 SVGEGT were looked up in the germline V gene. Hyperthyroidism patients were aged 18 to 65 years and newly diagnosed, with disease duration of less than 2 months. Patients with uncontrolled infections, other autoimmune diseases, pregnancy or lactation were excluded. Clinical symptoms, serum thyroxine and TRAb, thyroid ultrasound, and orbital computed tomography formed the basis for the diagnoses. For progressor patients, blood was drawn at the first diagnosis of hyperthyroidism, before any ophthalmopathy symptoms had appeared. PBMCs were isolated from approximately 10 ml of fresh peripheral blood by Ficoll-Paque density gradient centrifugation. Patients classed as progressors first received a Graves' hyperthyroidism diagnosis and then went on to develop ophthalmopathy during follow-up. Trizol reagent was used to extract total RNA, and RNA quality was then checked on an Agilent 2100 Bioanalyzer.

This sequence was found in a man aged 30-40 years with Graves' hyperthyroidism that later progressed to Graves' ophthalmopathy. The chain links TRBV6-2 or TRBV6-3 with TRBJ2-1; 7 of the junction bases match TRBD2. The sample consisted of blood. The DNA reads as follows: TGTACCAGCACTCACAGCGGGGAAGTCCAGAACAATGAGCAGTTCTTC. This translates into CTSTHSGEVQNNEQFF.